This TCR beta chain was documented in a study of T cell responses to AZD1222 COVID-19 vaccine. CDR1 is KGHSH and CDR2 is LQKENI in the germline V gene. The CDR3 sequence is 19 residues long. V lost 3 bases and J lost 4; bases outside the gene matches: 16. Repertoires were generated with immunoSEQ multiplex PCR, while TCRdb's copy carries only in-frame clones and drops some. The table records some 100,000 clones, approximately 90% of them present only once. The material was peripheral blood, obtained 28 days after the second AZD1222 dose. The receptor was isolated from an adult who received the AZD1222 COVID-19 vaccine. The gene calls are TRBV18 and TRBJ1-1; 11 bases are a match to TRBD1. The DNA of the CDR3 is TGTGCCAGCTCACCTCAGGCGGCCGGGACAGGGGGGTTCGTCACTGAAGCTTTCTTT. Amino acid sequence: CASSPQAAGTGGFVTEAFF.